Listed below are T cell receptor beta chains from one sample, sequenced in a study of blood T cell repertoires in COVID-19. TCRdb's copy holds only in-frame clones and misses some; the assay was immunoSEQ multiplex PCR. The sample has 300,000 to 400,000 clones, roughly 87% seen once. Sequenced input: peripheral blood. These receptor sequences come from a man younger than 40 with COVID-19, enrolled during active disease. The CDR3 runs from the conserved cysteine through the conserved F or W. Fields, in order: clone size, V gene, J gene, D gene, CDR3 protein, CDR3 DNA. D genes are given only for firm matches. For some rows the clone size is stated as once, few or many, or as a class when expanded; others skip it.

few	TRBV6-6	TRBJ1-2	TRBD1	CASQGQGAFGYTF	TGTGCCAGTCAAGGACAGGGGGCATTTGGCTACACCTTC
.	TRBV7-9	TRBJ1-2	.	CASSLDGVPNYGYTF	TGTGCCAGCAGCTTAGACGGGGTACCCAACTATGGCTACACCTTC
.	TRBV4-3	TRBJ2-7	.	CASSQDPSAGAEQYF	TGCGCCAGCAGCCAAGATCCTTCTGCAGGGGCCGAGCAGTACTTC
.	TRBV14	TRBJ2-5	TRBD2	CASSQTRTSGGKETQYF	TGTGCCAGCAGCCAAACTCGGACTAGCGGGGGGAAAGAGACCCAGTACTTC
.	TRBV6-5	TRBJ1-2	.	CASSPGGAALYGYTF	TGTGCCAGCAGCCCGGGCGGGGCAGCGCTGTATGGCTACACCTTC
once	TRBV27	TRBJ2-7	.	CASSLSAGLHLQYF	TGTGCCAGCAGTTTATCGGCAGGCCTGCATTTGCAGTACTTC
few	TRBV11-2	TRBJ1-2	TRBD1	CASSSRDSYGYTF	TGTGCCAGCAGCTCCCGGGACAGCTATGGCTACACCTTC
.	TRBV14	TRBJ1-2	TRBD1	CASSQDLHRGPYTF	TGTGCCAGCAGCCAAGATCTTCACAGGGGGCCCTACACCTTC
.	TRBV5-6	TRBJ2-5	TRBD2	CASSSGLAGGLATQYF	TGTGCCAGCAGCTCGGGACTAGCGGGAGGGTTGGCGACCCAGTACTTC
.	TRBV15	TRBJ1-4	TRBD1	CATSRMGQGNEKLFF	TGTGCCACCAGCAGGATGGGACAGGGTAATGAAAAACTGTTTTTT
.	TRBV28	TRBJ2-5	.	CASGRPGRGTQYF	TGTGCCAGCGGCCGACCCGGGAGAGGGACCCAGTACTTC
.	TRBV7-9	TRBJ1-2	TRBD1	CASSLSGQDYGYTF	TGTGCCAGCAGCTTATCGGGACAGGACTATGGCTACACCTTC
.	TRBV3-1/TRBV3-2	TRBJ1-4	.	CASSQRGTSPTNEKLFF	TGTGCCAGCAGCCAAAGGGGGACATCGCCAACTAATGAAAAACTGTTTTTT
.	TRBV7-9	TRBJ1-6	.	CASSLGDGRDNSPLHF	TGTGCCAGCAGCTTAGGTGACGGGAGGGATAATTCACCCCTCCACTTT
once	TRBV7-3	TRBJ1-1	.	CASSSQGNTEAFF	TGTGCCAGCAGCTCCCAGGGGAACACTGAAGCTTTCTTT
.	TRBV5-5	TRBJ1-1	TRBD1	CASSFTDRYSGAFF	TGTGCCAGCAGCTTTACGGACAGGTATTCGGGAGCTTTCTTT
.	TRBV7-3	TRBJ2-1	.	CASSFSRLTGNEQFF	TGTGCCAGCAGCTTTAGCCGACTGACGGGCAATGAGCAGTTCTTC
.	TRBV7-3	TRBJ2-1	TRBD1	CASSPGQGGNEQFF	TGTGCCAGCAGCCCAGGACAGGGGGGCAATGAGCAGTTCTTC
few	TRBV3-1/TRBV3-2	TRBJ1-2	TRBD1	CASSRQGEYGYTF	TGTGCCAGCAGTCGACAGGGAGAATATGGCTACACCTTC
.	TRBV2	TRBJ1-1	TRBD1	CASRTRQGAYTEAFF	TGTGCCAGCAGGACCAGACAGGGGGCGTACACTGAAGCTTTCTTT
few	TRBV7-9	TRBJ2-1	.	CASTNSGASEQFF	TGTGCCAGCACCAACTCTGGGGCCAGTGAGCAGTTCTTC
.	TRBV6-6	TRBJ2-3	.	CASSFGYGRGRDTQYF	TGTGCCAGCAGTTTCGGTTATGGCAGGGGACGGGATACGCAGTATTTT
.	TRBV28	TRBJ1-1	.	CASSFGSGYEAFF	TGTGCCAGCAGTTTTGGGTCAGGTTATGAAGCTTTCTTT
.	TRBV12-5	TRBJ2-3	TRBD2	CASGPTGGGTDTQYF	TGTGCTAGTGGCCCAACGGGAGGAGGCACAGATACGCAGTATTTT
.	TRBV6-2/TRBV6-3	TRBJ1-5	TRBD1	CASSRQGARGNQPQHF	TGTGCCAGCAGCAGACAGGGGGCGCGAGGCAATCAGCCCCAGCATTTT
.	TRBV18	TRBJ2-1	.	CASSGLNYNEQFF	TGTGCCAGCTCCGGACTAAACTACAATGAGCAGTTCTTC
.	TRBV27	TRBJ1-2	.	CASSLRGGGNYGYTF	TGTGCCAGCAGCCTTAGGGGTGGGGGCAACTATGGCTACACCTTC
.	TRBV4-2	TRBJ2-7	TRBD1	CASSQSTGNSYEQYF	TGTGCCAGCAGCCAATCGACAGGGAACTCCTACGAGCAGTACTTC
.	TRBV4-1	TRBJ2-7	TRBD2	CASSPDPGTSGPYEQYF	TGCGCCAGCAGCCCGGATCCCGGGACTAGCGGCCCCTACGAGCAGTACTTC
once	TRBV11-1	TRBJ2-7	TRBD1	CASSSYRGSYEQYF	TGTGCCAGCAGTTCCTACAGGGGTTCCTACGAGCAGTACTTC
.	TRBV3-1/TRBV3-2	TRBJ1-4	.	CASSQPPGGDEKLFF	TGTGCCAGCAGCCAACCCCCGGGGGGGGACGAAAAACTGTTTTTT
.	TRBV3-1/TRBV3-2	TRBJ2-2	.	CASSQLPYRGSNTGELFF	TGTGCCAGCAGCCAACTGCCCTATAGGGGGTCGAACACCGGGGAGCTGTTTTTT
.	TRBV18	TRBJ2-7	.	CASSPEVRVYEQYF	TGTGCCAGCTCACCAGAGGTCAGGGTATACGAGCAGTACTTC
once	TRBV7-2	TRBJ2-2	.	CASSLVAGSAGELFF	TGTGCCAGCAGCTTAGTCGCGGGGAGTGCCGGGGAGCTGTTTTTT
.	TRBV6-5	TRBJ2-7	.	CASSTVNRGYEQYF	TGTGCCAGCAGTACCGTAAATAGGGGTTACGAGCAGTACTTC
.	TRBV10-3	TRBJ2-2	.	CAIGVQTPGGPNTGELFF	TGTGCCATCGGCGTCCAGACCCCCGGAGGGCCCAACACCGGGGAGCTGTTTTTT
.	TRBV24-1	TRBJ2-3	TRBD1	CATSGTGGSTDTQYF	TGTGCCACCAGCGGGACAGGGGGGTCCACAGATACGCAGTATTTT
.	TRBV12-3/TRBV12-4	TRBJ1-4	.	CASSPRVGEKLFF	TGTGCCAGCAGCCCCAGGGTGGGGGAAAAACTGTTTTTT
.	TRBV3-1/TRBV3-2	TRBJ2-7	TRBD2	CASSQVHLGSGYSYEQYF	TGTGCCAGCAGCCAAGTCCACTTAGGTAGCGGGTACTCCTACGAGCAGTACTTC
few	TRBV27	TRBJ2-1	TRBD2	CASSPATSGLRNEQFF	TGTGCCAGCAGCCCGGCGACTAGCGGTTTACGGAATGAGCAGTTCTTC
.	TRBV7-3	TRBJ2-5	TRBD2	CASSPAGLAETQYF	TGTGCCAGCTCCCCGGCGGGACTAGCGGAGACCCAGTACTTC
.	TRBV9	TRBJ1-6	.	CASSSHSGFYNSPLHF	TGTGCCAGCAGCTCTCACTCCGGGTTTTATAATTCACCCCTCCACTTT
.	TRBV3-1/TRBV3-2	TRBJ2-3	.	CASSQASVDTQYF	TGTGCCAGCAGCCAAGCTTCAGTAGATACGCAGTATTTT
.	TRBV4-2	TRBJ1-3	.	CASSQESVPYSGNTIYF	TGTGCCAGCAGCCAAGAGTCAGTTCCTTACTCTGGAAACACCATATATTTT
.	TRBV3-1/TRBV3-2	TRBJ2-3	TRBD2	CASSAWRSGGAADTQYF	TGTGCCAGCAGCGCCTGGCGAAGCGGGGGGGCCGCAGATACGCAGTATTTT
.	TRBV28	TRBJ2-5	.	CASSLFSDQETQYF	TGTGCCAGCAGTTTATTTAGCGACCAAGAGACCCAGTACTTC
once	TRBV6-6	TRBJ2-5	TRBD2	CASTLRGRGSRETQYF	TGTGCCAGCACCCTCCGAGGGAGGGGTTCACGGGAGACCCAGTACTTC
.	TRBV11-2	TRBJ2-1	TRBD2	CASSTELAAGGPFVF	TGTGCCAGCAGCACAGAGCTAGCGGCGGGAGGGCCCTTCGTCTTC
few	TRBV2	TRBJ2-7	TRBD1	CATCLRGGDRPYEQYF	TGTGCCACCTGCTTGAGAGGTGGGGACAGACCCTACGAGCAGTACTTC
.	TRBV24-1	TRBJ2-5	TRBD2	CATSGTGGQETQYF	TGTGCCACCAGTGGTACGGGGGGCCAAGAGACCCAGTACTTC
.	TRBV5-1	TRBJ1-1	.	CASSTSGQNTEAFF	TGCGCCAGCAGCACCTCGGGACAGAACACTGAAGCTTTCTTT
.	TRBV9	TRBJ2-7	.	CASSALGGTPYEQYF	TGTGCCAGCAGCGCGCTAGGCGGAACCCCCTACGAGCAGTACTTC
.	TRBV6-2/TRBV6-3	TRBJ2-5	TRBD2	CASSYSGGPWETQYF	TGTGCCAGCAGTTATAGCGGGGGGCCTTGGGAGACCCAGTACTTC
once	TRBV6-2/TRBV6-3	TRBJ2-6	.	CASSFLTSGANVLTF	TGTGCCAGCAGTTTCCTAACCTCTGGGGCCAACGTCCTGACTTTC
.	TRBV6-2/TRBV6-3	TRBJ1-1	.	CASSLYYTEAFF	TGTGCCAGCAGTCTCTATTACACTGAAGCTTTCTTT
.	TRBV5-1	TRBJ2-5	.	CASSLNRGGKETQYF	TGCGCCAGCAGCTTGAATAGAGGGGGAAAGGAGACCCAGTACTTC
.	TRBV5-1	TRBJ2-7	.	CASSSGVSSYEQYF	TGCGCCAGCAGCTCAGGGGTTAGCTCCTACGAGCAGTACTTC
few	TRBV27	TRBJ2-7	TRBD2	CASRIAGGTYEQYF	TGTGCCAGCAGAATAGCGGGGGGGACCTACGAGCAGTACTTC
once	TRBV5-4	TRBJ1-2	.	CASSLNSNYGYTF	TGTGCCAGCAGCTTAAACAGTAACTATGGCTACACCTTC
.	TRBV7-2	TRBJ1-2	.	CASTKRRPFAGTPNYGYTF	TGTGCCAGCACCAAGAGACGGCCCTTCGCAGGGACACCTAACTATGGCTACACCTTC